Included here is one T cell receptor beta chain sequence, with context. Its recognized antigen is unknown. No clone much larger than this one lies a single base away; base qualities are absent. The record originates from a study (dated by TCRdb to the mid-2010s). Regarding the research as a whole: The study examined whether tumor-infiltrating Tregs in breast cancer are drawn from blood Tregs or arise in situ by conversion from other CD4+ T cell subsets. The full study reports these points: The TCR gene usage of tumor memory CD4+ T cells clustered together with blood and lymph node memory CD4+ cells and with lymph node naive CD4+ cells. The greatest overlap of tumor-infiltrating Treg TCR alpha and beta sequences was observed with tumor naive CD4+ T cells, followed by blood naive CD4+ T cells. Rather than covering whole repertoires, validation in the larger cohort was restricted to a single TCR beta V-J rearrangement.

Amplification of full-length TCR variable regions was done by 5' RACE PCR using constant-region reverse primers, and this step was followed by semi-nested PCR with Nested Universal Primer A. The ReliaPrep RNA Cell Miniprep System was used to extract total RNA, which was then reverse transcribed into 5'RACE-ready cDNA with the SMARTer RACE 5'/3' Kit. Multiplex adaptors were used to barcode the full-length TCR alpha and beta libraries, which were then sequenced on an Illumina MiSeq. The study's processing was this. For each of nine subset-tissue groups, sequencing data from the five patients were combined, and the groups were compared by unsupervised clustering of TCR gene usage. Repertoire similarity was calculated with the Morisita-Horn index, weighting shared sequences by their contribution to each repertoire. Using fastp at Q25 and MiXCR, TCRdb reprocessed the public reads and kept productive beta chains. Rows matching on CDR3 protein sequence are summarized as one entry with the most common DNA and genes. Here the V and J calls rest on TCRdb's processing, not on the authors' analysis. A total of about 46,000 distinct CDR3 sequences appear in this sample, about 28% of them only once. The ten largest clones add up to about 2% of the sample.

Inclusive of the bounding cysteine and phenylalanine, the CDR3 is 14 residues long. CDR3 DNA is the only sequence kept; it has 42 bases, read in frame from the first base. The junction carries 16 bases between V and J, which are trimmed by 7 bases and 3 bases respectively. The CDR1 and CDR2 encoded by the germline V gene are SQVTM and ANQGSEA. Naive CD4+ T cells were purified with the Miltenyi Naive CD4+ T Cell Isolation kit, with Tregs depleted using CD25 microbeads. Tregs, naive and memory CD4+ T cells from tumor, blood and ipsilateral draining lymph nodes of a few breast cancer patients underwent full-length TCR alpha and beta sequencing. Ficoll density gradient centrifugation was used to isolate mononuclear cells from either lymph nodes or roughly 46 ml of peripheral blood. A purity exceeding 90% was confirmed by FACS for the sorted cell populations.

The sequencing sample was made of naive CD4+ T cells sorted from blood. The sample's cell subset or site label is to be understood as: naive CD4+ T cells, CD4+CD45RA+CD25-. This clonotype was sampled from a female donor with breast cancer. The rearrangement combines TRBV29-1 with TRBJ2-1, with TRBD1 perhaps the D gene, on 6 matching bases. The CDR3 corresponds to CSGLADRNYNEQFF. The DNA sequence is TGCAGCGGGTTGGCTGACAGGAACTACAATGAGCAGTTCTTC.